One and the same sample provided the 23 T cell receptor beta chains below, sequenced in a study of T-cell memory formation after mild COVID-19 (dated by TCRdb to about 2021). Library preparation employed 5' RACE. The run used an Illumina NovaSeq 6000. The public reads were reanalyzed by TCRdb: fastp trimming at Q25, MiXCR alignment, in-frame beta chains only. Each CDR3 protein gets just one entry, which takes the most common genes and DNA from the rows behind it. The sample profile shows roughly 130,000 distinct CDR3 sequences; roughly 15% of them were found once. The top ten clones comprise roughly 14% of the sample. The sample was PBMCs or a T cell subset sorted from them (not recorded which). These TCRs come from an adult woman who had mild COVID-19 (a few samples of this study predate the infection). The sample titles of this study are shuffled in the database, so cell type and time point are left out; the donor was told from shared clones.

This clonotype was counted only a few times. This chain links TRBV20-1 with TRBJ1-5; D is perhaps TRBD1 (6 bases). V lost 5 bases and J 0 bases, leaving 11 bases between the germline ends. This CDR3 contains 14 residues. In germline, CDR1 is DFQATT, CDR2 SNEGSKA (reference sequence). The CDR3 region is CSASDSFSNQPQHF. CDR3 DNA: TGCAGTGCTTCGGACAGCTTTAGCAATCAGCCCCAGCATTTT.

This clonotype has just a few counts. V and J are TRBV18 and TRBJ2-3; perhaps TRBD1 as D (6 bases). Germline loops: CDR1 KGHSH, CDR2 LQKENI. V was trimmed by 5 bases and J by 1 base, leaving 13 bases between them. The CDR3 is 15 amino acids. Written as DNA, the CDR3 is TGTGCCAGCTCAATGGGGGCCCGACGCACAGATACGCAGTATTTT. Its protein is CASSMGARRTDTQYF.

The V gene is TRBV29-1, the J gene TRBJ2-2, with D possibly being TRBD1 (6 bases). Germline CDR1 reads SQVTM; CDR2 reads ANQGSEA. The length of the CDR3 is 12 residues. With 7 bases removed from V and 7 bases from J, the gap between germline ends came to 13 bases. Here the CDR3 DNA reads TGCAGCGGTCGACAGGCCGGCGGGGAGCTGTTTTTT. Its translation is CSGRQAGGELFF.

The CDR3 sequence is CASTRQGETQYF. The CDR3 nucleotides read TGCGCCAGCACCCGACAGGGGGAGACCCAGTACTTC. The chain carries TRBV5-1 and TRBJ2-5; TRBD1 matches 8 bases. CDR3 length equals 12 residues. V lost 6 bases, J lost 5 bases, and 3 bases stayed unmatched. The germline V gene has CDR1 SGHRS and CDR2 YFSETQ. Variable domain in full (rest from reference TRBV5-1 and TRBJ2-5): KAGVTQTPRYLIKTRGQQVTLSCSPISGHRSVSWYQQTPGQGLQFLFEYFSETQRNKGNFPGRFSGRQFSNSRSEMNVSTLELGDSALYLCASTRQGETQYFGPGTRLLVL.

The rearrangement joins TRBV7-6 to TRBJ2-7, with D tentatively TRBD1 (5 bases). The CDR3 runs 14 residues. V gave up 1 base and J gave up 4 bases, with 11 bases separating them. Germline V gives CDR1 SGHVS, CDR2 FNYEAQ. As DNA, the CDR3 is TGTGCCAGCAGCTTAGTTGGGGCGCCGTACGAGCAGTACTTC. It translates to CASSLVGAPYEQYF.

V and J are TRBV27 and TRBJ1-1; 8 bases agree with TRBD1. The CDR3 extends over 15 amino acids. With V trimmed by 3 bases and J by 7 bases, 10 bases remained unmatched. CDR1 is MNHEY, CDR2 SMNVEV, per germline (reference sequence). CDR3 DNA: TGTGCCAGCAGTTTGCAGGGGGCCCTGAAGAGTGAAGCTTTCTTT. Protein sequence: CASSLQGALKSEAFF.

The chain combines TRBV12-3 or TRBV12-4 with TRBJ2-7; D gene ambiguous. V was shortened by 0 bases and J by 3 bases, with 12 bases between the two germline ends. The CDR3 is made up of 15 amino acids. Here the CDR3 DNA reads TGTGCCAGCAGTTTAGCCACGAACGCCCACTACGAGCAGTACTTC. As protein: CASSLATNAHYEQYF.

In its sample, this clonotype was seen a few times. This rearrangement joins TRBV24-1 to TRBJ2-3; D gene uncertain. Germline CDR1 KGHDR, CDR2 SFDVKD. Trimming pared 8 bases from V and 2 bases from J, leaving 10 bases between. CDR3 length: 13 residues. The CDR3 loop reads CATMRANTDTQYF. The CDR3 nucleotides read TGTGCCACCATGCGCGCGAACACAGATACGCAGTATTTT.

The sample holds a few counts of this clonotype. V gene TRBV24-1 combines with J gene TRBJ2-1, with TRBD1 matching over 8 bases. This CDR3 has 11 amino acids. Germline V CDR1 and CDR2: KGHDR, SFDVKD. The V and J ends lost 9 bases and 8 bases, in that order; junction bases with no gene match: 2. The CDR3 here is CATQGADEQFF. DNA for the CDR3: TGTGCCACCCAGGGGGCCGATGAGCAGTTCTTC.

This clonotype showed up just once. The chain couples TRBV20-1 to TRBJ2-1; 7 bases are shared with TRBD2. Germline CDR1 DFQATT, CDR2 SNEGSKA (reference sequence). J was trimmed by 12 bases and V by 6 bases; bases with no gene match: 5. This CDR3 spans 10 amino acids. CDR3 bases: TGCAGTGCGAGGGACTACTCGCAGTTCTTC. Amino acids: CSARDYSQFF.

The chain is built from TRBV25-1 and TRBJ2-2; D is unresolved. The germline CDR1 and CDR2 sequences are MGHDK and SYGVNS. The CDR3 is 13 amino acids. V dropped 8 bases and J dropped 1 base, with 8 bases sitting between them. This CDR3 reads CASVEQNTGELFF. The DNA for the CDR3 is TGTGCCAGCGTCGAACAGAACACCGGGGAGCTGTTTTTT.

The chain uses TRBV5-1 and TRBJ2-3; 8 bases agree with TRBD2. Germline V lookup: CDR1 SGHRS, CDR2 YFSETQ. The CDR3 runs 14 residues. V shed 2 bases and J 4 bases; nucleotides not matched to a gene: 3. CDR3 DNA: TGCGCCAGCAGCTTCGGGAGGGATTCAGATACGCAGTATTTT. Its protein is CASSFGRDSDTQYF.

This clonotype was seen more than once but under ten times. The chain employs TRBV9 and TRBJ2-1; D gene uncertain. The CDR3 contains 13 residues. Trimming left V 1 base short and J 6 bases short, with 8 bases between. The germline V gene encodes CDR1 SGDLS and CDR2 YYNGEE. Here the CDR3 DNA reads TGTGCCAGCAGCGTAAGCCCTCCCAATGAGCAGTTCTTC. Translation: CASSVSPPNEQFF.

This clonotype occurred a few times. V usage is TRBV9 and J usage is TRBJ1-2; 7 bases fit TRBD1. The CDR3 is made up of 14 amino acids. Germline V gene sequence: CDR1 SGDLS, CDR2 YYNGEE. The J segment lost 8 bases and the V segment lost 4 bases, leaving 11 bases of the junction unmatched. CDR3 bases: TGTGCCAGCAGCCCCCGGGACAGTACAAGGGGCTACACCTTC. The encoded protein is CASSPRDSTRGYTF.

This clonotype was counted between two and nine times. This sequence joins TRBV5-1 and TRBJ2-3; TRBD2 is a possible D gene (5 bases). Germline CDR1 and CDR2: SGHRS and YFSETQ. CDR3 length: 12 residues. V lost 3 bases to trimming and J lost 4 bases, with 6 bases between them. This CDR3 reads CASSSGADTQYF. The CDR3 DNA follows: TGCGCCAGCAGCTCCGGGGCAGATACGCAGTATTTT.

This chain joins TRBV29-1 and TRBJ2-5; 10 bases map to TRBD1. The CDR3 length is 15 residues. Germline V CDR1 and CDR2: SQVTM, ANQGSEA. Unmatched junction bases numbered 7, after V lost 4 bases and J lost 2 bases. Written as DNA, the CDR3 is TGCAGCGTTGGAGGGACAGGGGTGGCACAAGAGACCCAGTACTTC. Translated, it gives CSVGGTGVAQETQYF.

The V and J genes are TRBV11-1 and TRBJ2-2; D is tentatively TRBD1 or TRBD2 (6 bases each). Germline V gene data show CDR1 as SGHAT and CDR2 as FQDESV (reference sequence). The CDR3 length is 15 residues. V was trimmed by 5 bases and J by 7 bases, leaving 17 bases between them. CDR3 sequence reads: CASSDGGGSVGELFF. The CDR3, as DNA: TGTGCCAGCAGCGACGGAGGGGGATCAGTCGGGGAGCTGTTTTTT.

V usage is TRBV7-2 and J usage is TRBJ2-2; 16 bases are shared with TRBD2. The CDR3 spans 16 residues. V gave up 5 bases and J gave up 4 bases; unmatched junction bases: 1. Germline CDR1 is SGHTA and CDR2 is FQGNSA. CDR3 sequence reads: CASSGTSGRATGELFF. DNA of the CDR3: TGTGCCAGCAGCGGGACTAGCGGGAGGGCCACCGGGGAGCTGTTTTTT.

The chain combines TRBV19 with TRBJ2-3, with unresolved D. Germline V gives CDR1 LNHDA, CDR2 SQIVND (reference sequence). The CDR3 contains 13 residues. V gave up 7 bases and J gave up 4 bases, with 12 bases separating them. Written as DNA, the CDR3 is TGTGCCAGTACCGCTAGGGTAGCAGATACGCAGTATTTT. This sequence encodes CASTARVADTQYF.

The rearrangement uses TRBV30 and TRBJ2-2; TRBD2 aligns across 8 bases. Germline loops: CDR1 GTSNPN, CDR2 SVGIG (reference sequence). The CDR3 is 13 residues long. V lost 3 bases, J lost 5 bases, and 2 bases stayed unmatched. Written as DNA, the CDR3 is TGTGCCTGGAGCCCTAGCGGGACCGGGGAGCTGTTTTTT. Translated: CAWSPSGTGELFF.

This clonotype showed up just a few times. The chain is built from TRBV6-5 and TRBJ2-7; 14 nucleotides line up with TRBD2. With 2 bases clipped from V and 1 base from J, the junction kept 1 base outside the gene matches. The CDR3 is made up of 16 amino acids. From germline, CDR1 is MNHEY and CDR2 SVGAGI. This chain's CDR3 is CASSYGTSGGSYEQYF. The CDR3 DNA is TGTGCCAGCAGTTACGGGACTAGCGGGGGTTCCTACGAGCAGTACTTC.

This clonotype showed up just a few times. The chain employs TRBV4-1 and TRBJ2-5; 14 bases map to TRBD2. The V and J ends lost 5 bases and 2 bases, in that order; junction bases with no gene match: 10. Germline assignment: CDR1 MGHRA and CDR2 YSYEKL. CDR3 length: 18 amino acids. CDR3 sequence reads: CASSSDGTSGGLQETQYF. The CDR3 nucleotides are TGCGCCAGCAGCTCAGATGGGACTAGCGGGGGACTTCAAGAGACCCAGTACTTC.

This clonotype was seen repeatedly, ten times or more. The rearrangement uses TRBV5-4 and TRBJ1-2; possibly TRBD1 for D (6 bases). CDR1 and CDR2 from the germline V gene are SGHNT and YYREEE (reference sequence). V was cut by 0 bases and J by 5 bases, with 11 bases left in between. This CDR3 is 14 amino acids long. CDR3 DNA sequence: TGTGCCAGCAGCTTGGAGGGGGTCCTATATGGCTACACCTTC. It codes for CASSLEGVLYGYTF.